This T cell receptor beta chain was captured in a study of T cells in Graves' hyperthyroidism and ophthalmopathy. The CDR3 is 13 amino acids. CDR1 and CDR2 (germline): SEHNR, FQNEAQ (reference sequence). Trimming took off 3 bases at V and 7 bases at J, with 10 bases between the two ends. TCR beta CDR3 region amplification was performed from RNA transcripts. HTBI primers were employed in a first-round RT-PCR of the TCR CDR3. One entry per CDR3 protein, called by TCRdb with MiXCR from the multiplex PCR reads. The sample lists about 360,000 distinct CDR3 sequences; 25% were seen once. The receptor was isolated from a man aged 45-60 years with Graves' hyperthyroidism. Input material: blood. The V gene is TRBV7-9, the J gene TRBJ2-1; D may be TRBD2 (6 bases). DNA of the CDR3: TGTGCCAGCAGCTTTTTTCGGGGGAATGAGCAGTTCTTC. Its translation: CASSFFRGNEQFF.